Listed below are T cell receptor beta chains from one sample, sequenced in a study of regulatory and conventional T cells in RAG deficiency. Produced via immunoSEQ multiplex PCR; TCRdb's table is partial and in-frame only. The table includes fewer than 35,000 clones, approximately 90% detected once. These records were also assigned to another study, of regulatory T cells.

Sequences were obtained from CD8+ T cells sorted from blood. The receptors were sampled from a human donor in good health. Each CDR3 is given with its conserved first and last residue.

V	length	J	CDR3
TRBV7-3	13	TRBJ1-2	CASSFGHNYGYTF
TRBV15	14	TRBJ1-5	CATSKVGENQPQHF
TRBV15	17	TRBJ1-5	CATSLGQGEYSNQPQHF
TRBV7-9	12	TRBJ1-1	CASSPPNTEAFF
TRBV11-2	13	TRBJ2-7	CASSFGSSYEQYF
TRBV6-5	13	TRBJ1-5	CASSYSFNQPQHF
TRBV4-1	14	TRBJ2-7	CASSQGGTPPEQYF
TRBV7-7	14	TRBJ2-5	CASSLTPFQETQYF
TRBV27	17	TRBJ2-1	CASRGSEGGILLNEQFF
TRBV11-2	13	TRBJ2-5	CASSFVGQETQYF
TRBV4-1	17	TRBJ2-2	CASSLGTGGLDTGELFF
TRBV5-6	15	TRBJ2-7	CASSVPGTASYEQYF
TRBV11-3	16	TRBJ2-5	CASSLDFGGRGETQYF
TRBV15	14	TRBJ1-3	CATSRASSGNTIYF
TRBV27	13	TRBJ1-1	CASSLSFGGEAFF
TRBV27	15	TRBJ2-3	CASSAGQTITDTQYF
TRBV15	19	TRBJ2-1	CATSAPLSGGPSSYNEQFF
TRBV11-1	14	TRBJ2-7	CASSLARRGIEQYF
TRBV5-1	13	TRBJ2-7	CASSQDSSYEQYF
TRBV28	14	TRBJ1-2	CASRENRGGECYTF
TRBV10-3	21	TRBJ2-1	CAISEPPEIAGGKGSYNEQFF
TRBV7-9	15	TRBJ2-5	CASSLDPDLQETQYF
TRBV6-6	13	TRBJ1-1	CASSYSRNTEAFF
TRBV4-2	16	TRBJ2-5	CASSQAYGLPPETQYF
TRBV5-4	14	TRBJ2-7	CASSRRDMSYEQYF
TRBV6-5	15	TRBJ2-7	CASSYGREGAYEQYF
TRBV27	15	TRBJ1-1	CASSLGAWMNTEAFF
TRBV6-1	17	TRBJ1-2	CASSELGQGWSNYGYTF